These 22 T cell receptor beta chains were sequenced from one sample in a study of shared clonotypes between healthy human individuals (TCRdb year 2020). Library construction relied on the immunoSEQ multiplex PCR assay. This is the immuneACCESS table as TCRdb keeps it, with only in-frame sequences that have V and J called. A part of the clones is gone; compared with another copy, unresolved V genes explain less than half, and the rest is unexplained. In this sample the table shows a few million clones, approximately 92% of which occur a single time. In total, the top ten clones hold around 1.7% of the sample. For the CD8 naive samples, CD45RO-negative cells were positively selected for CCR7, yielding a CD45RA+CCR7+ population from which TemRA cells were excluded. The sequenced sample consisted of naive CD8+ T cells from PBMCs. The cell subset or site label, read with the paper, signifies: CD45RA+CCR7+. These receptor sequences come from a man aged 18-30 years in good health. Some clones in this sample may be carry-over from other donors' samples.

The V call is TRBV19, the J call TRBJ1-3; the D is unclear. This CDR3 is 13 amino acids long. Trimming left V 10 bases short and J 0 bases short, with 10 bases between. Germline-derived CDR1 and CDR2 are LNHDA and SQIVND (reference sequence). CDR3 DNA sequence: TGTGCCACTCTGGGCCGCTCTGGAAACACCATATATTTT. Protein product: CATLGRSGNTIYF.

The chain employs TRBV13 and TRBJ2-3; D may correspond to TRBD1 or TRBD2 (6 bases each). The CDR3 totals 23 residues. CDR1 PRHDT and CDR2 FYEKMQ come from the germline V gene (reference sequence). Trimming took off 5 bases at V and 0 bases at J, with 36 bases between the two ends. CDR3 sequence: CASSIRRDIWPPNRPRSTDTQYF. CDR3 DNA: TGTGCCAGCAGCATTAGGCGGGACATATGGCCTCCTAATCGACCCCGCAGCACAGATACGCAGTATTTT.

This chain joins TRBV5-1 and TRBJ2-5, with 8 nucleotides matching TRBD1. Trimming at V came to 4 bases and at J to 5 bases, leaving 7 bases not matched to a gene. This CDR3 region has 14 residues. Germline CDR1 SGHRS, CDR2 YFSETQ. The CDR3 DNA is TGCGCCAGCAGCCCGGAGGACAGGGCGGAGACCCAGTACTTC. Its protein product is CASSPEDRAETQYF.

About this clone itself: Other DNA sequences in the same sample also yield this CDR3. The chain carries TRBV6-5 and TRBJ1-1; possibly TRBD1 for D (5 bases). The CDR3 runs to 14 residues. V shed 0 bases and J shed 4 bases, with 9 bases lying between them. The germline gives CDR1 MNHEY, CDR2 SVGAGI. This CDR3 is CASSYSGGGTEAFF. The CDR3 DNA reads TGTGCCAGCAGTTACTCGGGGGGTGGCACTGAAGCTTTCTTT.

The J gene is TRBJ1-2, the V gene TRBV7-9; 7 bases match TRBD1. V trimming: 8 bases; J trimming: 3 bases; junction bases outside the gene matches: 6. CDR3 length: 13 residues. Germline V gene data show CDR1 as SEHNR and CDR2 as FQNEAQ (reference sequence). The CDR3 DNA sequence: TGTGCCAGCGTCGACAGGGCCCACTATGGCTACACCTTC. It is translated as CASVDRAHYGYTF.

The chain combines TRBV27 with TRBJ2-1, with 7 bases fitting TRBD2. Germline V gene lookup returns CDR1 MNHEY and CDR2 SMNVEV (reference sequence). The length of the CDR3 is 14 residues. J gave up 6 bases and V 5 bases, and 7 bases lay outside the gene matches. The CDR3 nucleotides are TGTGCCAGCAGTGTAAACCTAGCGGCCAATGAGCAGTTCTTC. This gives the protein CASSVNLAANEQFF.

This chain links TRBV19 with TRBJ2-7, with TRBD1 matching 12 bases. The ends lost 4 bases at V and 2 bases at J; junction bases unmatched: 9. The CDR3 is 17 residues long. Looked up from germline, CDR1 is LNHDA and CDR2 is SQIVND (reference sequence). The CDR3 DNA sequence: TGTGCCAGTAGTACCGGGACAGGGGGCACCCCTGCCTACGAGCAGTACTTC. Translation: CASSTGTGGTPAYEQYF.

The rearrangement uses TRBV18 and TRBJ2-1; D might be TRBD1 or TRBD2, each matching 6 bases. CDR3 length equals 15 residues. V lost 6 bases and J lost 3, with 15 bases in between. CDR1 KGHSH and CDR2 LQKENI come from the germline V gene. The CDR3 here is CASSEGGGVYNEQFF. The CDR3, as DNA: TGTGCCAGCTCCGAGGGGGGTGGGGTCTACAATGAGCAGTTCTTC.

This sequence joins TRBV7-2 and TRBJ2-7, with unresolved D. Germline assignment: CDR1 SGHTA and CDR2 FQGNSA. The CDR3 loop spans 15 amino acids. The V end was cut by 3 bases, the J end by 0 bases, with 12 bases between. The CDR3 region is CASSLTFSSSYEQYF. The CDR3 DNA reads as TGTGCCAGCAGCTTGACTTTTTCGAGCTCCTACGAGCAGTACTTC.

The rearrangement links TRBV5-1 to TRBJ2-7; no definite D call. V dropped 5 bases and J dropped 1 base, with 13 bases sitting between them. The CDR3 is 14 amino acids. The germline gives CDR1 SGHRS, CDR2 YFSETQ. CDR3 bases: TGCGCCAGCAGTATGGGTACCAATTCCTACGAGCAGTACTTC. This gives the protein CASSMGTNSYEQYF.

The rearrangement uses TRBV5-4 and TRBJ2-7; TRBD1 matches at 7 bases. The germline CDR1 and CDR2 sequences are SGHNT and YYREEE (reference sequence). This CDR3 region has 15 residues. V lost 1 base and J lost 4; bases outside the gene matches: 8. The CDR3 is CASSLSLGTAYEQYF. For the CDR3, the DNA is TGTGCCAGCAGCTTGAGTCTCGGGACAGCTTACGAGCAGTACTTC.

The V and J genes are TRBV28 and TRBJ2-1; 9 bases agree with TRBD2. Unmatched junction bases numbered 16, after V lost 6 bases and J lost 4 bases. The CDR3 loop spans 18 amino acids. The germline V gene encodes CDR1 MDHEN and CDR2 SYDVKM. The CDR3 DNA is TGTGCCAGCAGGGCTGAACAGGGTCCTAGCGGGATGTACAATGAGCAGTTCTTC. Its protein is CASRAEQGPSGMYNEQFF. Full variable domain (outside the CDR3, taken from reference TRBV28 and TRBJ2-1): DVKVTQSSRYLVKRTGEKVFLECVQDMDHENMFWYRQDPGLGLRLIYFSYDVKMKEKGDIPEGYSVSREKKERFSLILESASTNQTSMYLCASRAEQGPSGMYNEQFFGPGTRLTVL.

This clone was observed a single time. The CDR3 spells CASSSPAEMNTEAFF. CDR3 DNA sequence: TGTGCCAGCAGTTCCCCGGCGGAGATGAACACTGAAGCTTTCTTT. The V gene is TRBV28, the J gene TRBJ1-1, with D uncertain. From germline, CDR1 is MDHEN and CDR2 SYDVKM. Trimming cost V 4 bases and J 0 bases, with 12 bases left between them. The CDR3 covers 15 residues.

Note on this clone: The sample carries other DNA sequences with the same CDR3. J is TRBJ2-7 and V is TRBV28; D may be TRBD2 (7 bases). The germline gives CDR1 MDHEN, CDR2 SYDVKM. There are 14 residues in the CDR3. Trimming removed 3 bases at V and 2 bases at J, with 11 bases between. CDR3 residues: CASSFGRGPYEQYF. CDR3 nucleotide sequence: TGTGCCAGCAGTTTCGGGCGGGGGCCCTACGAGCAGTACTTC.

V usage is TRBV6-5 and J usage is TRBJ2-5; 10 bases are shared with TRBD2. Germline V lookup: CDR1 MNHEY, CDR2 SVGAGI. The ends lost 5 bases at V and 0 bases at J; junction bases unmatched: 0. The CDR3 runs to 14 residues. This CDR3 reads CASSTSGNQETQYF. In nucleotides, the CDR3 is TGTGCCAGCAGTACTAGCGGGAACCAAGAGACCCAGTACTTC.

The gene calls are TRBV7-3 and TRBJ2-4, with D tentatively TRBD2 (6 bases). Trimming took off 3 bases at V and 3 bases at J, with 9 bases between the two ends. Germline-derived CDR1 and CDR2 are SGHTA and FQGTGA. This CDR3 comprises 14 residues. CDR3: CASSLGLGKNIQYF. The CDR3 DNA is TGTGCCAGCAGCTTGGGACTCGGCAAAAACATTCAGTACTTC.

The DNA of the CDR3 is TGTGCCAGCAGTGAATGGGGGTCCCGGGGCAGTGCCTACAATGAGCAGTTCTTC. Amino acids: CASSEWGSRGSAYNEQFF. This chain uses TRBV2 with TRBJ2-1; D possibly matches TRBD1 or TRBD2 (5 bases each). The CDR3 is made up of 18 amino acids. V was trimmed by 2 bases and J by 2 bases, leaving 19 bases between them. CDR1 is SNHLY, CDR2 FYNNEI, per germline.

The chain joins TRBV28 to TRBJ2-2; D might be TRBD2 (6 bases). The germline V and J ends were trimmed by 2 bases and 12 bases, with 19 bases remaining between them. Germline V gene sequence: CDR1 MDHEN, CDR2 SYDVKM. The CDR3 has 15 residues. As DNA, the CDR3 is TGTGCCAGCAGTTTACCGGGACTCGCCCGGTTGCAGCTGTTTTTT. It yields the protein CASSLPGLARLQLFF.

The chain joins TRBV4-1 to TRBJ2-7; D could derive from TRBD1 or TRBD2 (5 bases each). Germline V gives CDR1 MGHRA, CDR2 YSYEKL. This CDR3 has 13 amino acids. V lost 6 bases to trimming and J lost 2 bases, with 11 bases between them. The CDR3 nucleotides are TGCGCCAGCAGTGTAGGGGAGCCCTACGAGCAGTACTTC. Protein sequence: CASSVGEPYEQYF.

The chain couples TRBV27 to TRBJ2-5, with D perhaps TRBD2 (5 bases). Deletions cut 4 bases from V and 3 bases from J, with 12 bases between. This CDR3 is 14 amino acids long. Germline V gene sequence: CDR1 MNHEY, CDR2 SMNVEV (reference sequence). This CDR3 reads CASSSRRLKETQYF. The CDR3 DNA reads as TGTGCCAGCAGTTCCCGGAGGTTGAAAGAGACCCAGTACTTC.

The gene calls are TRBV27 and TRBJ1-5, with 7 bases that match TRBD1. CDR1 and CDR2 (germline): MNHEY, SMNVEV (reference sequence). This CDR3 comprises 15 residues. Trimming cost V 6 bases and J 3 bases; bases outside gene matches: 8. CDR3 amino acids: CASSSRGTSNQPQHF. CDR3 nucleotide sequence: TGTGCCAGCAGCTCCAGGGGGACCTCCAATCAGCCCCAGCATTTT.

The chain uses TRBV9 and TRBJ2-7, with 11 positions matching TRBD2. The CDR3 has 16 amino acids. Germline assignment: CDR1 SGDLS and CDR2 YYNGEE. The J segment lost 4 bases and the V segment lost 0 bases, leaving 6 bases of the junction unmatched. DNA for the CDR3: TGTGCCAGCAGCGTAGCCTATGGGACTAGCGGATACGAGCAGTACTTC. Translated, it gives CASSVAYGTSGYEQYF.